The text below deals with one T cell receptor beta chain. Antigen: not known. Generated by immunoSEQ multiplex PCR, the TCRdb table keeps only in-frame clones and is missing some. The sample carries 9,500 to 11,000 clones, 60% to 85% recorded once. Allogeneic regulatory or mature dendritic cells were co-cultured for 5 days with CFSE-labeled sorted T cells at 1:10. CD4+ or CD8+ T cells were sorted as naive CD45RA+ or memory CD45RO+. The germline gives CDR1 SGHRS, CDR2 YFSETQ. The J segment lost 6 bases and the V segment lost 1 base, leaving 8 bases of the junction unmatched. This CDR3 has 15 amino acids. The data originate from a study of regulatory dendritic cells for organ transplantation.

The source is a human donor in good health. Specimen: memory CD4+ T cells from blood cultured with regulatory dendritic cells. Subset noted: CD45RO+ memory T cells. The chain couples TRBV5-1 to TRBJ1-2; 8 bases fit TRBD1. CDR3 DNA: TGCGCCAGCAGCTTGATGGACAGGGTAGAAGATGGCTACACCTTC. As protein: CASSLMDRVEDGYTF.